The present T cell receptor (beta chain) was sequenced within a study of T cell responses to AZD1222 COVID-19 vaccine. TCRdb's copy holds only in-frame clones and misses some; the assay was immunoSEQ multiplex PCR. The sample shows approximately 120,000 clones, 87% of them seen only once. This clone rates as large. The V and J ends lost 4 bases and 5 bases respectively, with 8 bases between them. Germline V gives CDR1 SEHNR, CDR2 FQNEAQ (reference sequence). The length of the CDR3 is 12 residues. V is TRBV7-9 and J is TRBJ1-1; D unclear. The clonotype comes from an adult in good health. Source: peripheral blood, taken on day 0 of AZD1222 vaccination. CDR3 coding DNA: TGTGCCAGCAGCTCCGTAGGGACTGAAGCTTTCTTT. Encoded protein: CASSSVGTEAFF.